This T cell receptor (beta chain) is from a study of shared clonotypes between healthy human individuals. The study, taken as a whole, reports: Expectations were that clonotype sharing among donors would be affected by sequencing depth.

CDR1 SGHNT and CDR2 YYREEE come from the germline V gene (reference sequence). The V and J ends lost 0 bases and 5 bases respectively, with 15 bases between them. The CDR3 has 16 residues. TCRdb's table, derived via immunoSEQ multiplex PCR, lists solely in-frame clones and lacks some. The data contain some 740,000 clones, 80% to 95% of them singletons. Comment on this clone: Its antigen is unidentified.

As defined, naive CD8 cells were CD45RO-negative and positively selected for CCR7, with terminally differentiated effector memory CD45RA+ cells excluded. This chain connects TRBV5-4 to TRBJ2-1; no clear D gene. The receptor comes from a man aged 25-45 years in good health. The source material was naive CD8+ T cells sorted from blood. The CDR3 loop is CASSLDYLSLNNEQFF. For the CDR3, the DNA is TGTGCCAGCAGCTTGGACTACCTTTCGCTAAACAATGAGCAGTTCTTC.